Listed here are 21 T cell receptor beta chains from one sample, sequenced in a study of blood T cells in healthy people across ages. Combining a sample-barcoded 5' primer with a J-beta primer mix, a second PCR ran for roughly 6 to 12 cycles. TCRdb reprocessed the 5' RACE reads via MiXCR and lists one record per CDR3 protein. Of roughly 930,000 distinct CDR3 sequences listed, roughly 48% were seen once; the top ten hold about an eighth. Sequenced input: blood. The receptors shown here come from a man aged 25 to 45 in good health.

Regarding this clonotype: An end of the junction does not agree with germline; a read error may underlie this. The chain recombines TRBV28 with TRBJ2-5, with a possible D match to TRBD1 (6 bases). CDR1 is MDHEN and CDR2 is SYDVKM in the germline V gene. The CDR3 runs 15 residues. This chain's CDR3 is CASSFGDRRAEPQYF. The CDR3 DNA is TGTGCCAGCAGTTTTGGAGACAGGAGAGCAGAGCCCCAGTACTTC.

Comments on this clonotype: Sequence at one end of the junction differs from germline and may be a read error. The chain links TRBV5-1 to TRBJ2-5; D is uncertain. The CDR3 is made up of 14 amino acids. Looked up from germline, CDR1 is SGHRS and CDR2 is YFSETQ. CDR3 sequence reads: CVSRQEVVGETQYF. The CDR3 DNA is TGCGTCAGCAGGCAAGAAGTTGTGGGAGAGACCCAGTACTTC.

The rearrangement joins TRBV7-8 to TRBJ2-1; D is ambiguous. Germline V gives CDR1 SGHVS, CDR2 FQNEAQ. V lost 2 bases and J lost 8, with 13 bases in between. The CDR3 spans 14 residues. The CDR3 loop reads CASSLTGLGDEQFF. The CDR3 DNA reads as TGTGCCAGCAGCTTAACGGGTCTGGGCGATGAGCAGTTCTTC.

The sample holds a few counts of this clonotype. The chain links TRBV12-3 or TRBV12-4 to TRBJ2-1; possibly TRBD2 for D (7 bases). Trimming took 4 bases from V and 3 from J, leaving 13 bases between them. This CDR3 has 15 residues. In nucleotides, the CDR3 is TGTGCCAGCAGTTACTCGGGGGGCTTCTACAATGAGCAGTTCTTC. This codes for CASSYSGGFYNEQFF.

This chain uses TRBV7-9 with TRBJ2-7, with 10 bases identical to TRBD1. Germline CDR1 and CDR2: SEHNR and FQNEAQ (reference sequence). The CDR3 covers 17 residues. After removal of 0 bases from V and 5 bases from J, the junction contained 10 bases not matched to a gene. CDR3 region: CASSLAFFRDRGHEQYF. For the CDR3, the DNA is TGTGCCAGCAGCTTAGCTTTCTTCCGGGACAGGGGCCACGAGCAGTACTTC.

About this clonotype itself: The junction departs from the called germline gene at one end, perhaps through a read error. The chain couples TRBV7-9 to TRBJ2-3, with 8 bases matching TRBD2. The CDR3 length is 16 residues. CDR1 and CDR2 from the germline V gene are SEHNR and FQNEAQ (reference sequence). In DNA form, the CDR3 reads TGTGCCAGCAGCTTAACTGCGGGGGGACGCACGGATACGCAGTATTTT. Translated: CASSLTAGGRTDTQYF.

This chain connects TRBV28 to TRBJ1-5; D call uncertain. V was clipped by 1 base and J by 7 bases, with 5 bases between them. The CDR3 length is 12 residues. CDR1 is MDHEN and CDR2 is SYDVKM in the germline V gene. CDR3 region: CASSLYRQPQHF. The CDR3, as DNA: TGTGCCAGCAGTTTATACAGACAGCCCCAGCATTTT.

The V gene is TRBV29-1, the J gene TRBJ1-2; possibly TRBD1 for D (5 bases). Looked up from germline, CDR1 is SQVTM and CDR2 is ANQGSEA. V lost 6 bases and J lost 3, with 11 bases in between. This CDR3 region has 12 residues. The CDR3 DNA reads as TGCAGCGTCCAGACAGACTACTATGGCTACACCTTC. Translation gives CSVQTDYYGYTF.

This sequence joins TRBV29-1 and TRBJ2-1, with 9 nucleotides matching TRBD2. J was trimmed by 8 bases and V by 4 bases; bases with no gene match: 6. The germline V gene has CDR1 SQVTM and CDR2 ANQGSEA. The CDR3 covers 13 residues. CDR3 loop: CSVVLAGWYEQFF. The CDR3 coding sequence is TGCAGCGTTGTTCTAGCGGGGTGGTATGAGCAGTTCTTC.

This chain links TRBV5-1 with TRBJ2-3, with 7 bases lining up with TRBD1. CDR1 is SGHRS and CDR2 is YFSETQ in the germline V gene. Unmatched junction bases numbered 11, after V lost 3 bases and J lost 4 bases. This CDR3 is 16 amino acids long. CDR3 region: CASSSTRTGKSDTQYF. In DNA, the CDR3 is TGCGCCAGCAGCTCAACAAGGACAGGAAAGTCAGATACGCAGTATTTT.

Note on this clonotype: This may be a read error: a much more frequent sequence differs by one nucleotide. The chain carries TRBV28 and TRBJ2-2; no firm D call. CDR1 is MDHEN, CDR2 SYDVKM, per germline. This CDR3 is built from 15 residues. The DNA of the CDR3 is TGTGTCAGCAGTTTAGTGGAAGGCGACACCGGGGAGCTGTTTTTT. The encoded protein is CVSSLVEGDTGELFF.

The chain has TRBV28 and TRBJ1-1; D unresolved. Germline CDR1 reads MDHEN; CDR2 reads SYDVKM. Trimming took 11 bases from V and 0 from J, leaving 13 bases between them. There are 13 residues in the CDR3. The CDR3 sequence is CAALAGLNTEAFF. The CDR3 DNA follows: TGTGCCGCACTGGCAGGATTGAACACTGAAGCTTTCTTT.

The CDR3: CSAGPGQGSNQPQHF. The CDR3 bases are TGCAGTGCGGGTCCGGGACAGGGATCCAATCAGCCCCAGCATTTT. The rearrangement joins TRBV20-1 to TRBJ1-5; 9 positions match TRBD1. The CDR3 is made up of 15 amino acids. Unmatched junction bases numbered 9, after V lost 6 bases and J lost 3 bases. Per the germline V gene, CDR1 is DFQATT and CDR2 is SNEGSKA (reference sequence).

The rearrangement links TRBV20-1 to TRBJ2-5; D is possibly TRBD1 (5 bases). Germline-derived CDR1 and CDR2 are DFQATT and SNEGSKA (reference sequence). Trimming took 3 bases from V and 1 from J, leaving 18 bases between them. There are 16 residues in the CDR3. The CDR3 DNA sequence: TGCAGTGCTAGGGAAGGGCAGGGCCGAGTCCAAGAGACCCAGTACTTC. It encodes CSAREGQGRVQETQYF.

The chain uses TRBV7-9 and TRBJ2-5; D is ambiguous. Trimming stripped 6 bases from V and 5 bases from J, with 10 bases between. The germline gives CDR1 SEHNR, CDR2 FQNEAQ (reference sequence). CDR3 length equals 12 residues. DNA for the CDR3: TGTGCCAGCAGAGACATAGTGGAGACCCAGTACTTC. The encoded protein is CASRDIVETQYF. The whole variable domain, remainder taken from reference TRBV7-9 and TRBJ2-5, is DTGVSQNPRHKITKRGQNVTFRCDPISEHNRLYWYRQTLGQGPEFLTYFQNEAQLEKSRLLSDRFSAERPKGSFSTLEIQRTEQGDSAMYLCASRDIVETQYFGPGTRLLVL.

As for this clonotype: A read error may be the cause here, since a much bigger clone is one base away. This sequence joins TRBV6-2 or TRBV6-3 and TRBJ2-1; the D gene is possibly TRBD2 (5 bases). Trimming took 6 bases from V and 10 from J, leaving 16 bases between them. The germline CDR1 and CDR2 sequences are MNHEY and SVGEGT. This CDR3 contains 13 residues. Here the CDR3 DNA reads TGTGCCAGCAGACGCCCTAGCTCCTACGAGCAGTTCTTC. Translated: CASRRPSSYEQFF.

The table lists this clonotype with many counts. V is TRBV18 and J is TRBJ2-7, with a tentative D call TRBD1 (6 bases). The V and J ends lost 8 bases and 2 bases respectively, with 16 bases between them. The CDR3 has 14 amino acids. Germline V gene lookup returns CDR1 KGHSH and CDR2 LQKENI. CDR3 bases: TGTGCCAGCAGCCCAGAGACAGGACCCTACGAGCAGTACTTC. It specifies CASSPETGPYEQYF.

The V and J genes are TRBV4-1 and TRBJ1-1; perhaps TRBD1 as D (6 bases). CDR1 and CDR2 from the germline V gene are MGHRA and YSYEKL. The CDR3 runs to 14 residues. V was trimmed by 3 bases and J by 4 bases, leaving 12 bases between them. DNA of the CDR3: TGCGCCAGCAGCCAGCCCAAGGGGGGCACTGAAGCTTTCTTT. This translates into CASSQPKGGTEAFF.

The chain recombines TRBV30 with TRBJ2-3; 7 nucleotides match TRBD2. The V gene end was trimmed by 5 bases and the J gene end by 7 bases; junction bases not matched to a gene: 12. The CDR3 totals 14 residues. From germline, CDR1 is GTSNPN and CDR2 SVGIG (reference sequence). The DNA for the CDR3 is TGTGCCTGGGGCCGAGCGGGGCGAGAGAATACGCAGTATTTT. Translation gives CAWGRAGRENTQYF.

The chain is built from TRBV12-3 or TRBV12-4 and TRBJ1-1, with TRBD1 identical over 7 bases. The CDR3 sequence is 14 residues long. J lost 0 bases, V lost 8 bases, and 6 bases had no gene match. CDR3 residues: CASHVTGMNTEAFF. CDR3 bases: TGTGCCAGCCATGTGACAGGGATGAACACTGAAGCTTTCTTT.

CDR3 bases: TGTGCCAGTACCACCCGGGCTAGCGGGGGGGCAGATACGCAGTATTTT. Encoded protein: CASTTRASGGADTQYF. The chain joins TRBV6-1 to TRBJ2-3, with 12 bases matching TRBD2. Germline values: CDR1 MNHNS, CDR2 SASEGT. The V segment lost 9 bases and the J segment 4 bases; nucleotides outside the gene matches: 11. The CDR3 extends over 16 amino acids.